These T cell receptor beta chains were read from a single sample in a study of blood T cell repertoires in COVID-19. The protocol was immunoSEQ multiplex PCR, while the TCRdb copy is restricted to in-frame clones and leaves out a portion. Of 14,000 to 15,000 clones listed, around 87% are singletons. Sequencing was done on a sample of peripheral blood. Receptors were obtained from a human donor in a cohort sampled during active COVID-19. Each CDR3 is given with its conserved first and last residue. A D gene is named only where the DNA matches it firmly. Clone size, where shown, is once, few, many, or a class for clones that have expanded.

V gene	clone size	D gene	J gene	CDR3 DNA	CDR3 protein
TRBV7-9	NA	TRBD2	TRBJ2-5	TGTGCCAGCAGCCCAGGGACTAGCGGGGAGACCCAGTACTTC	CASSPGTSGETQYF
TRBV27	once	TRBD1	TRBJ1-2	TGTGCCAGCAGTTTATCCGGGACAGTTGATGGCTACACCTTC	CASSLSGTVDGYTF
TRBV7-8	NA	NA	TRBJ1-5	TGTGCCAGCGGGCAGGGAAATCAGCCCCAGCATTTT	CASGQGNQPQHF
TRBV18	few	TRBD1	TRBJ2-7	TGTGCCAGCTCACGGACAGGGGGCGTAGGGCAGTACTTC	CASSRTGGVGQYF
TRBV2	NA	NA	TRBJ1-5	TGTGCCAGCAGTGAAGCGCCCCCCGGTTACAATCAGCCCCAGCATTTT	CASSEAPPGYNQPQHF
TRBV7-7	NA	TRBD1	TRBJ2-5	TGTGCTAGCAGCCTTGGGACAGTTCAAGAGACCCAGTACTTC	CASSLGTVQETQYF
TRBV2	NA	NA	TRBJ2-3	TGTGCCAGCAGTGCCCCCCAGCGGTTAACAGATACGCAGTATTTT	CASSAPQRLTDTQYF
TRBV18	NA	NA	TRBJ2-2	TGTGCCAGCTCACCATACAGGGATTTCACCGGGGAGCTGTTTTTT	CASSPYRDFTGELFF
TRBV7-9	NA	TRBD2	TRBJ2-5	TGTGCCAGCAGCTTGGCAGGGAGGGAACAAGAGACCCAGTACTTC	CASSLAGREQETQYF
TRBV30	NA	NA	TRBJ2-5	TGTGCCTGGGGTAGTAGACACTTAGAGACCCAGTACTTC	CAWGSRHLETQYF
TRBV11-2	NA	NA	TRBJ1-2	TGTGCCAGCAGCTTATTCGGGGGTGACTATGGCTACACCTTC	CASSLFGGDYGYTF
TRBV4-1	few	NA	TRBJ1-5	TGCGCCAGCAGCCAAGCTATTCCCTCAATCAATCAGCCCCAGCATTTT	CASSQAIPSINQPQHF
TRBV6-5	NA	NA	TRBJ1-6	TGTGCCAGCAGTTACTCCGGACAGAATTCACCCCTCCACTTT	CASSYSGQNSPLHF
TRBV23-1	NA	TRBD1	TRBJ2-5	TGCGCCAGCAGTCAATCGCGACAGGGATTCCCTAAAGAAGAGACCCAGTACTTC	CASSQSRQGFPKEETQYF
TRBV5-1	NA	TRBD1	TRBJ2-2	TGCGCCAGCAGCTTCGGGACAGGGGTTTTCCCCGGGGAGCTGTTTTTT	CASSFGTGVFPGELFF
TRBV7-2	NA	NA	TRBJ1-5	TGTGCCAGCAGCTTCGGCGGGTCGGATCAGCCCCAGCATTTT	CASSFGGSDQPQHF
TRBV27	NA	TRBD1	TRBJ2-3	TGTGCCAGCAGTTTAACAGGGGACACAGATACGCAGTATTTT	CASSLTGDTDTQYF
TRBV4-3	few	NA	TRBJ2-5	TGCGCCAGCAGCCAAGATGGCGGAGGGGATTTCGAGACCCAGTACTTC	CASSQDGGGDFETQYF
TRBV6-6	once	TRBD1	TRBJ2-5	TGTGCCAGCAGTCACAGGGGGCAAGAGACCCAGTACTTC	CASSHRGQETQYF
TRBV19	once	TRBD1	TRBJ1-1	TGTGCCAGTAGTATAACAGGGGTGAACACTGAAGCTTTCTTT	CASSITGVNTEAFF
TRBV2	NA	NA	TRBJ1-1	TGTGCCAGCAGGGGACTCAATGTAGCTTTCTTT	CASRGLNVAFF
TRBV6-2/TRBV6-3	NA	TRBD2	TRBJ2-2	TGTGCCAGCAGCTCGACTAGCGGGGGGGCCGGAACCGGGGAGCTGTTTTTT	CASSSTSGGAGTGELFF
TRBV4-2	NA	NA	TRBJ2-1	TGTGCCAGCAGCCAAGACAGGGCTGAGCAGTTCTTC	CASSQDRAEQFF
TRBV9	once	TRBD1	TRBJ2-7	TGTGCCAGCAGCGAACAGGGGGTCCCCTACGAGCAGTACTTC	CASSEQGVPYEQYF
TRBV2	NA	TRBD1	TRBJ2-5	TGTGCCAGCAGAGGGGACAGGGGGCTGGGGGAGACCCAGTACTTC	CASRGDRGLGETQYF
TRBV6-5	NA	NA	TRBJ1-1	TGTGCCAGCTCACGCGGGTGGTCCAACACTGAAGCTTTCTTT	CASSRGWSNTEAFF
TRBV24-1	NA	TRBD1	TRBJ2-2	TGTGCCACCAGTGAGACAGGGGGGGCGAACACCGGGGAGCTGTTTTTT	CATSETGGANTGELFF
TRBV29-1	NA	TRBD2	TRBJ2-5	TGCAGCGTATCTAGCGGGGGGGCAATAGAGACCCAGTACTTC	CSVSSGGAIETQYF
TRBV7-6	few	NA	TRBJ2-1	TGTGCCAGCAGCCCCGTTGGGGGGGCGGGCTACAATGAGCAGTTCTTC	CASSPVGGAGYNEQFF
TRBV19	NA	NA	TRBJ1-1	TGTGCCAGTAGTATAGGGCGGGACACTGAAGCTTTCTTT	CASSIGRDTEAFF
TRBV5-1	NA	TRBD1	TRBJ1-4	TGCGCCAGCAGGGAGGGACAGGGCGCTGAAAAACTGTTTTTT	CASREGQGAEKLFF
TRBV10-3	NA	NA	TRBJ1-2	TGTGCCATCAGCCCCGGACTCGACTATGGCTACACCTTC	CAISPGLDYGYTF
TRBV9	once	NA	TRBJ2-1	TGTGCCAGCAGCGTAGTCTCTATCGATGAGCAGTTCTTC	CASSVVSIDEQFF
TRBV4-1	NA	TRBD1	TRBJ1-4	TGCGCCAGCAGCCAAGATGGGACAGGGGGGGAAAAACTGTTTTTT	CASSQDGTGGEKLFF
TRBV29-1	NA	NA	TRBJ2-5	TGCAGCGTCATGGGGGCGGGAGAGACCCAGTACTTC	CSVMGAGETQYF
TRBV5-1	NA	TRBD1	TRBJ1-4	TGCGCCAGCAGCCCCGTGCCGGGACAGACTAATGAAAAACTGTTTTTT	CASSPVPGQTNEKLFF
TRBV6-5	NA	NA	TRBJ1-1	TGTGCCAGCAGTTCCCCCAATAGGGGCGTTGGAGCTTTCTTT	CASSSPNRGVGAFF
TRBV6-5	once	TRBD1	TRBJ1-2	TGTGCCAGCAGTTACCCCTCCCAGGGGGTGGGCTATGGCTACACCTTC	CASSYPSQGVGYGYTF
TRBV5-1	few	NA	TRBJ2-7	TGCGCCAGCAGCCCGCTAGCTTTATTTTCTTACGAGCAGTACTTC	CASSPLALFSYEQYF
TRBV13	NA	TRBD2	TRBJ2-1	TGTGCCAGCAGCTTAGATCTGGGCGGGGGCAATGAGCAGTTCTTC	CASSLDLGGGNEQFF
TRBV3-1/TRBV3-2	few	NA	TRBJ2-3	TGTGCCAGCAGCCGACACGGGGGGCGAGCAGATACGCAGTATTTT	CASSRHGGRADTQYF
TRBV2	NA	NA	TRBJ1-1	TGTGCCAGCACTTCGGGGGGCAGGATTGAAGCTTTCTTT	CASTSGGRIEAFF
TRBV19	NA	TRBD1	TRBJ2-5	TGTGCCAGTAGTGATAGGGGGCCGGGAGAGACCCAGTACTTC	CASSDRGPGETQYF
TRBV7-2	NA	TRBD1	TRBJ2-7	TGTGCCAGCAGAAGGGACAGGGGAAACGTCTACGAGCAGTACTTC	CASRRDRGNVYEQYF
TRBV5-1	NA	NA	TRBJ2-2	TGCGCCAGCAACATAGGACTGAACACCGGGGAGCTGTTTTTT	CASNIGLNTGELFF
TRBV7-2	once	TRBD2	TRBJ2-7	TGTGCCAGCAGCGCAGGACTAGCGCTCGAGCAGTACTTC	CASSAGLALEQYF
TRBV9	NA	NA	TRBJ2-3	TGTGCCAGCGGGCGGGTGGTCTCTAGCACAGATACGCAGTATTTT	CASGRVVSSTDTQYF
TRBV4-2	NA	TRBD1	TRBJ2-2	TGTGCCAGCAGCCGAAAAACACAGGGGGCAGCCGGGGAGCTGTTTTTT	CASSRKTQGAAGELFF
TRBV5-4	NA	TRBD1	TRBJ1-4	TGTGCCAGCAGCTCCAGGGGGCGTATGGAGGAAAAACTGTTTTTT	CASSSRGRMEEKLFF
TRBV4-1	NA	TRBD1	TRBJ2-4	TGCGCCAGCAGCCAGCCAGGACAGGGAGGTTTTTCCAAAAACATTCAGTACTTC	CASSQPGQGGFSKNIQYF
TRBV4-2	NA	TRBD1	TRBJ2-5	TGTGCCAGCAGCCTCAACAGGGGGAAAGAGACCCAGTACTTC	CASSLNRGKETQYF
TRBV7-2	NA	TRBD2	TRBJ2-2	TGTGCCAGCAGCCCCTGGACTAGCCGTCCGAACACCGGGGAGCTGTTTTTT	CASSPWTSRPNTGELFF
TRBV2	few	NA	TRBJ1-3	TGTGCCAGCAGGAGGTCCGCATCTGGAAACACCATATATTTT	CASRRSASGNTIYF
TRBV3-1/TRBV3-2	NA	NA	TRBJ2-7	TGTGCCAGCAGCCAAGGAGCCCCCTCCTACGAGCAGTACTTC	CASSQGAPSYEQYF
TRBV7-3	NA	TRBD2	TRBJ2-3	TGTGCCAGCAGCTTAGGGACTAGCAACACAGATACGCAGTATTTT	CASSLGTSNTDTQYF